This TCR beta chain was sequenced for a study of blood T cells in healthy people across ages. Turning to the study itself: About one barcoded beta molecule per two T cells was the capture yield of template switching.

Whole-study results and caveats: Since the PBMCs were unsorted, naive and antigen-experienced cells could not be conclusively compared.

The J segment lost 9 bases and the V segment lost 1 base, leaving 18 bases of the junction unmatched. Per germline, CDR1 LGHNA and CDR2 YNFKEQ. The CDR3 contains 18 residues. Alongside a J-beta primer mix, a sample-barcoded 5' primer served in a second PCR lasting about 7 to 11 cycles. Researchers report that a template-switch adaptor with 12 random nucleotides tagged each cDNA molecule. MiXCR, run by TCRdb on the 5' RACE reads, gives a single entry per CDR3 protein. Here the sample spans roughly 790,000 distinct CDR3 sequences, roughly 41% being singletons. Of note for this clonotype: Antigen specificity is unknown. A much larger clone lies a single base off, so this may be a read error.

This sequence originates from a woman aged 55-70 years in good health. Material for sequencing was blood. The chain links TRBV4-2 to TRBJ2-1, with 7 bases fitting TRBD1. The CDR3 region is CASSQAVGGGPESGEQFF. For the CDR3, the DNA is TGTGCCAGCAGCCAAGCAGTAGGGGGCGGCCCTGAGAGCGGTGAGCAGTTCTTC.